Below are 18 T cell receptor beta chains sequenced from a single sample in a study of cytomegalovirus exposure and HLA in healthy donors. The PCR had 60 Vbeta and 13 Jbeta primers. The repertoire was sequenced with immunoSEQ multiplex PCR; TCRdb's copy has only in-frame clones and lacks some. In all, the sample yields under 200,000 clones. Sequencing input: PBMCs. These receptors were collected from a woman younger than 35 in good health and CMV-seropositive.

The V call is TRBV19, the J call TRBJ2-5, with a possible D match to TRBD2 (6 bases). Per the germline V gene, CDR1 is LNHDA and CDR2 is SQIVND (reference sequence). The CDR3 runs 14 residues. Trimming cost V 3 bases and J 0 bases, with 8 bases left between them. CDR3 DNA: TGTGCCAGTAGTATTCGGGGGAACCAAGAGACCCAGTACTTC. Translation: CASSIRGNQETQYF. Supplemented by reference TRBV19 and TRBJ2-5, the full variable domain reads DGGITQSPKYLFRKEGQNVTLSCEQNLNHDAMYWYRQDPGQGLRLIYYSQIVNDFQKGDIAEGYSVSREKKESFPLTVTSAQKNPTAFYLCASSIRGNQETQYFGPGTRLLVL.

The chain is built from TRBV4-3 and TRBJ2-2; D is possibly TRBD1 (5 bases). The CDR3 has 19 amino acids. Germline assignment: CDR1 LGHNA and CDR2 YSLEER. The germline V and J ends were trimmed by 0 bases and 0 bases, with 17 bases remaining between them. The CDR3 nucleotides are TGCGCCAGCAGCCAAGATTATGAAGGGGTCATTTCGAACACCGGGGAGCTGTTTTTT. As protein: CASSQDYEGVISNTGELFF.

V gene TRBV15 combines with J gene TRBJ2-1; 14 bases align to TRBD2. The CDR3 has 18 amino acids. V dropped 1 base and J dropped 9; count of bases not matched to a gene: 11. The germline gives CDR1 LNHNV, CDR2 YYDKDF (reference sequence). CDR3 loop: CATSRAGTSGSMRAEQFF. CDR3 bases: TGTGCCACCAGCAGAGCCGGGACTAGCGGGAGTATGAGGGCTGAGCAGTTCTTC.

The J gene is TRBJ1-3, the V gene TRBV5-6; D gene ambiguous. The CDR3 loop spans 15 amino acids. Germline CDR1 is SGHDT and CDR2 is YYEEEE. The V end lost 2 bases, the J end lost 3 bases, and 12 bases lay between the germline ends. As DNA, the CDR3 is TGTGCCAGCAGCTTTCTACGGACTAATGGAAACACCATATATTTT. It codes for CASSFLRTNGNTIYF.

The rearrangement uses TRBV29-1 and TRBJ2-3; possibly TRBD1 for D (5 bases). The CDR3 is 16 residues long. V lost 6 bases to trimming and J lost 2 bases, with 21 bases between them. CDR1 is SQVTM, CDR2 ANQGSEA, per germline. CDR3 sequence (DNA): TGCAGCGTAGACGGCACCGACAGTATTAACACAGATACGCAGTATTTT. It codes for CSVDGTDSINTDTQYF.

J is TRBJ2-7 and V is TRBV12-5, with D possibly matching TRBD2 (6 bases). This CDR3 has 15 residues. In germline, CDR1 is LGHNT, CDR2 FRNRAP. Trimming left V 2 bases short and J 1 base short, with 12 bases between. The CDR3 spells CASGLLGLGSYEQYF. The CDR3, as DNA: TGTGCTAGTGGTTTGTTGGGACTTGGGTCCTACGAGCAGTACTTC.

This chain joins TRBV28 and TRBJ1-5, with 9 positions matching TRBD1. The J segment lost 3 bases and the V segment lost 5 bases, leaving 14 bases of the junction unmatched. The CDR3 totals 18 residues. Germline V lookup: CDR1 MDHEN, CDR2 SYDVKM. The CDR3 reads CASSPLTGGGLYNQPQHF. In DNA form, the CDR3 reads TGTGCCAGCAGTCCCCTCACAGGGGGCGGATTGTACAATCAGCCCCAGCATTTT.

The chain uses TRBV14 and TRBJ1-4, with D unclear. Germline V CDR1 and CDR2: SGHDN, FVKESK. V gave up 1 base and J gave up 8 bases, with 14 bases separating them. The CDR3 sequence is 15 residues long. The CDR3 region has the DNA TGTGCCAGCAGCCAAGGGTTCGCGAGGAGGGAAAAACTGTTTTTT. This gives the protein CASSQGFARREKLFF.

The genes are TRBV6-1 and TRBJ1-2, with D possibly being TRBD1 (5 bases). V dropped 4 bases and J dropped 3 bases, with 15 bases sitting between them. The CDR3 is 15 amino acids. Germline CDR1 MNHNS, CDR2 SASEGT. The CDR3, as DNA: TGTGCCAGCAGTGGGGACGGTCCGGGGGACTATGGCTACACCTTC. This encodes CASSGDGPGDYGYTF.

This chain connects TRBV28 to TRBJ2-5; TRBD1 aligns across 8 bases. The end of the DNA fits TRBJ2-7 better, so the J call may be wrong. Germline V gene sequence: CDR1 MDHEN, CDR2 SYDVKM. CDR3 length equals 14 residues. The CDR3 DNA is TGTGCCAGCAGTTCCAGGGGGCTCTCCTACGAGCAGTACTTC. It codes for CASSSRGLSYEQYF.

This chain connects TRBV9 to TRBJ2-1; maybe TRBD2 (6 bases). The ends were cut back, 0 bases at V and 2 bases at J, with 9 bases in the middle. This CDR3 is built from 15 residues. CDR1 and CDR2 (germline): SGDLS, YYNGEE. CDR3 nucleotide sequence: TGTGCCAGCAGCGTAGAAGGACTACCCTACAATGAGCAGTTCTTC. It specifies CASSVEGLPYNEQFF. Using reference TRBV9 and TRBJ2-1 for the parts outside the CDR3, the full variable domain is DSGVTQTPKHLITATGQRVTLRCSPRSGDLSVYWYQQSLDQGLQFLIQYYNGEERAKGNILERFSAQQFPDLHSELNLSSLELGDSALYFCASSVEGLPYNEQFFGPGTRLTVL.

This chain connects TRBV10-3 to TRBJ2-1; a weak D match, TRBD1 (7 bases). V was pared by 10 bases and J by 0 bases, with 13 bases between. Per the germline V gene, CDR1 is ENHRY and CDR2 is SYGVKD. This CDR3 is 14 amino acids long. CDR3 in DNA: TGTGCCACCACCCAGGGGGGCTCCTACAATGAGCAGTTCTTC. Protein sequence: CATTQGGSYNEQFF.

CDR3 sequence: CAWRKVTSDAGELFF. CDR3 nucleotide sequence: TGTGCCTGGAGGAAAGTGACTAGCGATGCCGGGGAGCTGTTTTTT. The J gene is TRBJ2-2, the V gene TRBV30; TRBD2 matches 8 bases. CDR3 length: 15 amino acids. Germline V lookup: CDR1 GTSNPN, CDR2 SVGIG (reference sequence). Losses at the gene ends were 3 bases for V and 6 bases for J; bases not matched to a gene: 9.

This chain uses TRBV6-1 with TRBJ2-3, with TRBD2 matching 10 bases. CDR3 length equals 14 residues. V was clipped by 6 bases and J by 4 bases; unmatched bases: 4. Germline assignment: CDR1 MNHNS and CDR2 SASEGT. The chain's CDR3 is CASRAGGAPDTQYF. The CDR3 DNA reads TGTGCCAGCAGAGCGGGGGGGGCCCCAGATACGCAGTATTTT.

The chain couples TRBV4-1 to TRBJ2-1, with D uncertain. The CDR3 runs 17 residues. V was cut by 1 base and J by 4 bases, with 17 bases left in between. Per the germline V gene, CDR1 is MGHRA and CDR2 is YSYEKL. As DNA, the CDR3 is TGCGCCAGCAGCCAAGTTTTGTCCAGAGGAGCTTACAATGAGCAGTTCTTC. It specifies CASSQVLSRGAYNEQFF.

In nucleotides, the CDR3 is TGCAGTGCCAGTGCAGGGAGGGGAGCTTTCTTT. This gives the protein CSASAGRGAFF. The rearrangement uses TRBV20-1 and TRBJ1-1; possible D gene TRBD1, 5 bases. The CDR3 has 11 residues. V dropped 6 bases and J dropped 10 bases, with 15 bases sitting between them. Looked up from germline, CDR1 is DFQATT and CDR2 is SNEGSKA (reference sequence).

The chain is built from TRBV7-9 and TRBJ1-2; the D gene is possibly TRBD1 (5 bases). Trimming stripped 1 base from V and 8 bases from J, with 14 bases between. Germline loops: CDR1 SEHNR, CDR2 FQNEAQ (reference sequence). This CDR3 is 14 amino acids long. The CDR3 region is CASSLGAGLGGYTF. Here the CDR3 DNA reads TGTGCCAGCAGCTTAGGAGCAGGGTTGGGCGGCTACACCTTC.

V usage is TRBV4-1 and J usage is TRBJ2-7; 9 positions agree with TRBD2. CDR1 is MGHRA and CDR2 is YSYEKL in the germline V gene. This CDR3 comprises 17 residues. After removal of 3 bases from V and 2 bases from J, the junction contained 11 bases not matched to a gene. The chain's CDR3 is CASSQSEGLADPYEQYF. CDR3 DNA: TGCGCCAGCAGCCAGAGCGAGGGACTAGCTGACCCCTACGAGCAGTACTTC.